This T cell receptor (beta chain) emerged from a study of blood T cell repertoires in COVID-19. This clone was observed once. From germline, CDR1 is SGHTA and CDR2 FQGNSA. This CDR3 has 15 residues. V lost 2 bases to trimming and J lost 6 bases, with 15 bases between them. Sequencing used immunoSEQ multiplex PCR; TCRdb keeps in-frame clones, though not all of them. The data contain some 150,000 clones, approximately 90% of them singletons. The sample comprised peripheral blood. The origin of this receptor is a woman in her sixties or seventies who had recovered from COVID-19. The genes are TRBV7-2 and TRBJ2-3; a weak D match, TRBD2 (6 bases). The CDR3 bases are TGTGCCAGCAGCTTATCTCCCTATGCGGGGGATACGCAGTATTTT. Translating gives CASSLSPYAGDTQYF.